This T cell receptor (beta chain) was sequenced during a study of early T cells in non-severe SARS-CoV-2 infection. About the study: Bulk RNA taken from unsorted whole blood was sequenced, leaving chains unpaired. Whole-study findings and limits: In VDJdb matching, anti-spike CD8 responses were favored while private and CD4 specificities went missing.

About this clonotype itself: As yet, its antigen is unknown.

The CDR3 runs to 16 residues. Germline lookup yields CDR1 MNHNS and CDR2 SASEGT. Trimming at V came to 6 bases and at J to 8 bases, leaving 13 bases not matched to a gene. Separate cDNA molecules each had unique molecular identifiers attached to them. TCRdb ran MiXCR on the 5' RACE reads and lists one entry per CDR3 protein. The data show around 70,000 distinct CDR3 sequences, with less than 9.5% seen just once and 3.2% held by the top ten. The clonotype originates from an adult who was a healthcare worker with PCR-confirmed SARS-CoV-2 infection or an uninfected control (not recorded which). The rearrangement uses TRBV6-1 and TRBJ1-4; TRBD1 agrees at 9 bases. Sequencing used whole blood. The DNA of the CDR3 is TGTGCCAGCAGCTACAACCTGGCCGGGACAGGGGAAAAACTGTTTTTT. Translation gives CASSYNLAGTGEKLFF.